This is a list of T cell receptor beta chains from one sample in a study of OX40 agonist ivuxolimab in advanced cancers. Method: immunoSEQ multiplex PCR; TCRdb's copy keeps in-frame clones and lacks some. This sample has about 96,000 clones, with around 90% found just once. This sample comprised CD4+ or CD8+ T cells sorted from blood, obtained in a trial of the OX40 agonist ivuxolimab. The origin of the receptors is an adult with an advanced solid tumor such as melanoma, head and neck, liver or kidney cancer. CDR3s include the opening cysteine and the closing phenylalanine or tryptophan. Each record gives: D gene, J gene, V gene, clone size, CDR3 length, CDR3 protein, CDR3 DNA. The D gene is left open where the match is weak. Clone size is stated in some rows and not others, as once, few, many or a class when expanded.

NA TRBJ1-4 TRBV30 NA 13 CAWSVQGNEKLFF TGTGCCTGGAGTGTTCAGGGGAATGAAAAACTGTTTTTT
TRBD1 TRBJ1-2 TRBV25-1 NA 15 CASSVTGALFYGYTF TGTGCCAGCAGTGTGACAGGGGCGCTTTTCTATGGCTACACCTTC
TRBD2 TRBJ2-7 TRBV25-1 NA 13 CASSEAGVNEQYF TGTGCCAGCAGTGAGGCGGGAGTAAACGAGCAGTACTTC
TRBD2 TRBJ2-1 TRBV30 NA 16 CAWRIRELAGGSEQFF TGTGCCTGGAGAATCCGGGAACTAGCGGGTGGTAGTGAGCAGTTCTTC
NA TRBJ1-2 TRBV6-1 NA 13 CAAHRTTNYGYTF TGTGCGGCACACAGGACGACTAACTATGGCTACACCTTC
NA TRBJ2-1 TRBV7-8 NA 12 CASSPASVEQFF TGTGCCAGCAGCCCCGCTTCCGTTGAGCAGTTCTTC
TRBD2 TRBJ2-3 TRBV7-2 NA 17 CASSSTPRLAGSDTQYF TGTGCCAGCAGCTCGACCCCGCGACTAGCGGGATCGGATACGCAGTATTTT
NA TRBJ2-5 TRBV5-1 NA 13 CASSLGQGETQYF TGCGCCAGCAGCTTGGGCCAGGGAGAGACCCAGTACTTC
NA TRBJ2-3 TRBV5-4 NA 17 CASSQIGRRSSTDTQYF TGTGCCAGCAGCCAAATAGGCCGACGGAGCAGCACAGATACGCAGTATTTT
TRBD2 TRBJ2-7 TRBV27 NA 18 CASSLFPPRGRTGYEQYF TGTGCCAGCAGTTTATTCCCTCCTCGCGGGAGGACTGGCTACGAGCAGTACTTC
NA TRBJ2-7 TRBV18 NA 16 CASSPPASGVPYEQYF TGTGCCAGCTCACCACCTGCGTCAGGGGTCCCCTACGAGCAGTACTTC
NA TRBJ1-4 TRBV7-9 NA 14 CASSLILLNEKLFF TGTGCCAGCAGCTTAATACTCCTCAATGAAAAACTGTTTTTT
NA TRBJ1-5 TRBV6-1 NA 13 CASSPRGNQPQHF TGTGCCAGCAGTCCTAGGGGGAATCAGCCCCAGCATTTT
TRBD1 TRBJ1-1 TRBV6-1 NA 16 CASSATGARGNTEAFF TGTGCCAGCAGTGCCACAGGGGCCCGGGGAAACACTGAAGCTTTCTTT
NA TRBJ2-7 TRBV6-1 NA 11 CASRATYEQYF TGTGCCAGCAGGGCAACCTACGAGCAGTACTTC
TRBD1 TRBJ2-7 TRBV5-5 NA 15 CASSRTGDSTYEQYF TGTGCCAGCAGCCGCACCGGGGACAGTACCTACGAGCAGTACTTC
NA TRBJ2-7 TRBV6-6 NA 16 CASSFQTGALRREQYF TGTGCCAGCAGTTTTCAGACCGGGGCCCTAAGACGCGAGCAGTACTTC
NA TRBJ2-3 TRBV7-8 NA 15 CASSLGTYQRDTQYF TGTGCCAGCAGCTTAGGAACATACCAGAGAGATACGCAGTATTTT
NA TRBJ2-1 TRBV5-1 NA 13 CASSLVASAEQFF TGCGCCAGCAGCTTGGTGGCCTCGGCGGAGCAGTTCTTC
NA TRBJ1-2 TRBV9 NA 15 CASSVLQAPGYGYTF TGTGCCAGCAGCGTATTGCAGGCCCCGGGCTATGGCTACACCTTC
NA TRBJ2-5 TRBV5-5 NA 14 CASSLNRVGETQYF TGTGCCAGCAGCTTGAACAGGGTGGGGGAGACCCAGTACTTC
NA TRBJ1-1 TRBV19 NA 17 CASSSFPREVMNTEAFF TGTGCCAGTAGTTCATTTCCCAGGGAAGTTATGAACACTGAAGCTTTCTTT
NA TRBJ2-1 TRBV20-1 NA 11 CSASVFNEQFF TGCAGTGCTAGTGTTTTCAATGAGCAGTTCTTC
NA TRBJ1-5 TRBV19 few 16 CASTRTTGYSNQPQHF TGTGCCAGTACCAGGACAACAGGCTATAGCAATCAGCCCCAGCATTTT
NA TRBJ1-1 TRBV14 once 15 CASSQEFVSNTEAFF TGTGCCAGCAGCCAAGAGTTTGTATCGAACACTGAAGCTTTCTTT
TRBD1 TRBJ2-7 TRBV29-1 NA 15 CSVEQASGGSYEQYF TGCAGCGTTGAACAAGCCTCAGGGGGCTCCTACGAGCAGTACTTC